Following are 20 T cell receptor beta chains from one sample sequenced in a study of T-cell reconstitution after alpha-beta-depleted transplantation in children. Preparation of the TCRbeta library used unique molecular identifiers. From the PCR reads, TCRdb called clonotypes with MiXCR, one entry per CDR3 protein. This table has hundreds of thousands of distinct CDR3 sequences, more than 10% appearing once. The sample was PBMCs from the stem cell graft donor, taken from the stem cell graft. The receptor set was obtained from a human donor who donated a stem cell graft to a child with acute lymphoblastic leukemia.

This clonotype was counted at least ten times. This sequence joins TRBV20-1 and TRBJ1-1, with TRBD1 matching over 10 bases. CDR1 DFQATT and CDR2 SNEGSKA come from the germline V gene (reference sequence). This CDR3 is built from 15 residues. V lost 1 base to trimming and J lost 2 bases; unmatched junction nucleotides: 4. The DNA for the CDR3 is TGCAGTGCTAGAGCCGGGACAGGGGAAAACACTGAAGCTTTCTTT. Amino acids: CSARAGTGENTEAFF.

This clonotype was counted ten times or more. The V and J genes are TRBV10-1 and TRBJ2-5, with TRBD1 as a possible D gene (5 bases). This CDR3 has 13 residues. Germline V gives CDR1 WNHNN, CDR2 SYGVQD (reference sequence). Trimming pared 4 bases from V and 2 bases from J, leaving 8 bases between. The CDR3 region has the DNA TGCGCCAGCAGTGTGGGGCCACAAGAGACCCAGTACTTC. Its protein is CASSVGPQETQYF.

V gene TRBV19 combines with J gene TRBJ1-3, with unresolved D. Germline lookup yields CDR1 LNHDA and CDR2 SQIVND (reference sequence). Deletions cut 6 bases from V and 2 bases from J, with 5 bases between. The CDR3 consists of 12 residues. CDR3 sequence (DNA): TGTGCCAGTAGGTGGCCTGGAAACACCATATATTTT. Translated: CASRWPGNTIYF.

The table lists this clonotype with many counts. The chain is built from TRBV15 and TRBJ2-7; 7 bases fit TRBD2. CDR3 size: 14 residues. Unmatched junction bases numbered 2, after V lost 0 bases and J lost 3 bases. Per the germline V gene, CDR1 is LNHNV and CDR2 is YYDKDF (reference sequence). The DNA for the CDR3 is TGTGCCACCAGCAGAGATCGGGGGGTCTACGAGCAGTACTTC. Translation: CATSRDRGVYEQYF. Drawing the rest from reference TRBV15 and TRBJ2-7, the complete variable domain is DAMVIQNPRYQVTQFGKPVTLSCSQTLNHNVMYWYQQKSSQAPKLLFHYYDKDFNNEADTPDNFQSRRPNTSFCFLDIRSPGLGDTAMYLCATSRDRGVYEQYFGPGTRLTVT.

This clonotype was detected ten times or more. This sequence joins TRBV20-1 and TRBJ2-1, with D perhaps matching TRBD2 (5 bases). Germline values: CDR1 DFQATT, CDR2 SNEGSKA (reference sequence). This CDR3 comprises 12 residues. Trimming removed 2 bases from V and 6 bases from J, with 8 bases in between. CDR3 coding DNA: TGCAGTGCTAGAAGGACTGTCAATGAGCAGTTCTTC. Its protein product is CSARRTVNEQFF.

This clonotype was detected many times. The chain links TRBV5-6 to TRBJ2-3; TRBD1 or TRBD2 may be the D gene (6 bases each). Germline CDR1 is SGHDT and CDR2 is YYEEEE. V gave up 4 bases and J gave up 2 bases, with 11 bases separating them. The CDR3 totals 14 residues. The CDR3 nucleotides are TGTGCCAGCAGCGGAGGGGGGTCCACAGATACGCAGTATTTT. Protein product: CASSGGGSTDTQYF.

In its sample, this clonotype was seen many times. This chain links TRBV15 with TRBJ2-7; D may be TRBD1 or TRBD2 (5 bases each). CDR1 is LNHNV, CDR2 YYDKDF, per germline (reference sequence). CDR3 length: 16 amino acids. Trimming removed 1 base at V and 2 bases at J, with 15 bases between. The CDR3 sequence: CATSRGGTTGTYEQYF. In nucleotides, the CDR3 is TGTGCCACCAGCAGAGGAGGGACCACGGGTACCTACGAGCAGTACTTC.

This clonotype was recorded many times. J is TRBJ2-2 and V is TRBV7-2; possibly TRBD2 for D (5 bases). The ends were cut back, 5 bases at V and 4 bases at J, with 14 bases in the middle. CDR3 size: 15 residues. Germline V gene data show CDR1 as SGHTA and CDR2 as FQGNSA. The CDR3 DNA sequence: TGTGCCAGCAGCGTCGAGCCTAGCAGCACCGGGGAGCTGTTTTTT. Residues: CASSVEPSSTGELFF. The variable domain in full, with the rest retrieved from reference TRBV7-2 and TRBJ2-2, is GAGVSQSPSNKVTEKGKDVELRCDPISGHTALYWYRQSLGQGLEFLIYFQGNSAPDKSGLPSDRFSAERTGGSVSTLTIQRTQQEDSAVYLCASSVEPSSTGELFFGEGSRLTVL.

This clonotype appeared many times. The genes are TRBV20-1 and TRBJ2-7; 7 nucleotides line up with TRBD1. The germline CDR1 and CDR2 sequences are DFQATT and SNEGSKA (reference sequence). The CDR3 extends over 14 amino acids. V gave up 4 bases and J gave up 2 bases; unmatched junction bases: 8. The CDR3 sequence is CSAIRYRGTYEQYF. In nucleotides, the CDR3 is TGCAGTGCTATTAGATACAGGGGAACCTACGAGCAGTACTTC.

There are many counts of this clonotype. J is TRBJ1-1 and V is TRBV6-5; D is uncertain. The V end was cut by 0 bases, the J end by 4 bases, with 9 bases between. The CDR3 extends over 14 amino acids. CDR1 MNHEY and CDR2 SVGAGI come from the germline V gene. Written as DNA, the CDR3 is TGTGCCAGCAGTTACTCCGGCGGTAGCACTGAAGCTTTCTTT. Translating it yields CASSYSGGSTEAFF.

A few counts support this clonotype. V usage is TRBV5-1 and J usage is TRBJ2-5; D gene ambiguous. The V gene's germline CDR1 is SGHRS and CDR2 YFSETQ. V lost 0 bases to trimming and J lost 5 bases, with 8 bases between them. CDR3 length equals 13 residues. The CDR3: CASSLERKETQYF. In DNA form, the CDR3 reads TGCGCCAGCAGCTTGGAACGAAAGGAGACCCAGTACTTC.

This clonotype was observed at least ten times. The gene calls are TRBV12-3 or TRBV12-4 and TRBJ2-7, with TRBD1 matching over 7 bases. Germline trimming cut 4 bases from V and 5 bases from J; bases unmatched to any gene: 14. The CDR3 is 16 amino acids. CDR3 sequence reads: CASSSPRDRIGHEQYF. The CDR3 DNA sequence: TGTGCCAGCAGTTCCCCCCGGGACAGAATAGGGCACGAGCAGTACTTC.

This clonotype occurred many times. The CDR3 sequence: CASSQDSASRGGDTQYF. CDR3 DNA: TGCGCCAGCAGCCAAGATTCGGCTAGCCGAGGAGGGGATACGCAGTATTTT. The J gene is TRBJ2-3, the V gene TRBV4-3; TRBD2 might be the D (6 bases). Germline CDR1 is LGHNA and CDR2 is YSLEER. Deletions cut 0 bases from V and 6 bases from J, with 19 bases between. The CDR3 consists of 17 residues.

Comment on this clonotype: Sequence at one end of the junction differs from germline and may be a read error. CDR3 in amino acids: CATSLLFGGYGYTF. The CDR3, as DNA: TGTGCCACCAGCCTACTCTTCGGGGGCTATGGCTACACCTTC. This chain joins TRBV14 and TRBJ1-2; tentative D call: TRBD1 (5 bases). CDR3 length: 14 residues. Germline V gene lookup returns CDR1 SGHDN and CDR2 FVKESK.

The V call is TRBV19, the J call TRBJ2-6, with D perhaps matching TRBD1 (5 bases). The germline V and J ends were trimmed by 7 bases and 2 bases, with 27 bases remaining between them. This CDR3 spans 20 amino acids. Germline CDR1 reads LNHDA; CDR2 reads SQIVND (reference sequence). The CDR3 region is CASTLGFSPLGAPGANVLTF. Here the CDR3 DNA reads TGTGCCAGTACCTTAGGATTCTCACCACTTGGGGCCCCTGGGGCCAACGTCCTGACTTTC.

This clonotype occurred many times. The chain combines TRBV6-1 with TRBJ1-5, with D perhaps matching TRBD1 (6 bases). Trimming removed 3 bases from V and 4 bases from J, with 16 bases in between. The CDR3 runs 16 residues. Germline values: CDR1 MNHNS, CDR2 SASEGT. The CDR3 is CASSDTGFFSNQPQHF. CDR3 nucleotides: TGTGCCAGCAGTGATACAGGGTTCTTTTCGAATCAGCCCCAGCATTTT.

Comments on this clonotype: Compared with germline, one end of the junction differs, possibly owing to a read error. CDR3 sequence (DNA): TGTGCCAGCAGCCTACTTATGTGGAACAGGGGCACCTACAATGCGCAGTTCTTC. Its protein product is CASSLLMWNRGTYNAQFF. The rearrangement links TRBV4-2 to TRBJ2-1; 7 bases line up with TRBD1. Germline V lookup: CDR1 LGHNA, CDR2 YNFKEQ. The CDR3 runs to 18 residues.

In its sample, this clonotype was seen once. The rearrangement uses TRBV5-4 and TRBJ2-7; tentatively, D is TRBD2 (5 bases). V lost 3 bases and J 2 bases, leaving 12 bases between the germline ends. Per the germline V gene, CDR1 is SGHNT and CDR2 is YYREEE (reference sequence). The CDR3 runs 14 residues. CDR3 nucleotides: TGTGCCAGCAGCTGGGGAGAATCTGCCTACGAGCAGTACTTC. Its translation is CASSWGESAYEQYF.

This clonotype was counted many times. The DNA for the CDR3 is TGTGCCAGCAGGCCTCCGGGATACTCCTACGAGCAGTACTTC. Residues: CASRPPGYSYEQYF. The chain employs TRBV12-3 or TRBV12-4 and TRBJ2-7; D is possibly TRBD2 (5 bases). V was cut by 6 bases and J by 0 bases, with 12 bases left in between. CDR3 length: 14 amino acids.

This clonotype was counted ten times or more. The V gene is TRBV29-1, the J gene TRBJ2-7; 12 bases line up with TRBD2. V was clipped by 4 bases and J by 3 bases; unmatched bases: 1. Germline CDR1 is SQVTM and CDR2 is ANQGSEA. The CDR3 consists of 13 residues. CDR3 in DNA: TGCAGCGTTGCGACTAGCGGGAGCTACGAGCAGTACTTC. It codes for CSVATSGSYEQYF.